The rows below give T cell receptor beta chains drawn from one sample of a study of blood T cell repertoires in COVID-19. Only in-frame clones appear in the TCRdb table, and some are missing; sequencing was by immunoSEQ multiplex PCR. The table lists 150,000 to 200,000 clones, approximately 90% of them singletons. The source material was peripheral blood. Source of these receptors: a man aged 60 to 69 with acute or convalescent COVID-19. Each CDR3 is given with its conserved first and last residue. Fields, in order: D gene, clone size, J gene, V gene, CDR3 DNA, CDR3 protein. A D gene is named only where the DNA matches it firmly. The size entry is marked missing in some rows and otherwise reads once, few, many or a size class.

NA,NA,TRBJ1-1,TRBV10-3,TGTGCCATCAGTCCCCCCGGGGTCAAGGAAGCTTTCTTT,CAISPPGVKEAFF
NA,NA,TRBJ1-2,TRBV9,TGTGCCAGCAGTAAGCGCGGTAACTATGGCTACACCTTC,CASSKRGNYGYTF
TRBD2,NA,TRBJ2-7,TRBV6-5,TGTGCCAGCAGGTCCCTGGCGGGAGGGCGTTACGAGCAGTACTTC,CASRSLAGGRYEQYF
TRBD2,NA,TRBJ2-2,TRBV19,TGTGCCAGTAGACGACTAGCGGGAGGGCTAAACACCGGGGAGCTGTTTTTT,CASRRLAGGLNTGELFF
NA,NA,TRBJ1-1,TRBV25-1,TGTGCCAGCAGTGGAGGGGGGAACACTGAAGCTTTCTTT,CASSGGGNTEAFF
NA,once,TRBJ2-2,TRBV27,TGTGCCACCGCCTATAATACAGGGCATAGGGAGCTGTTTTTT,CATAYNTGHRELFF
TRBD2,NA,TRBJ2-1,TRBV7-6,TGTGCCAGCAGCTTATCGGGAGGGTCCCTCAATTCGGAGCAGTTCTTC,CASSLSGGSLNSEQFF
NA,NA,TRBJ1-3,TRBV5-5,TGTGCCAGCAGCCCGCTCGAACGACAGGACGGCACCATATATTTT,CASSPLERQDGTIYF
NA,NA,TRBJ2-1,TRBV19,TGTGCCAGTAGTACGGTTATTCTCTCCTACAATGAGCAGTTCTTC,CASSTVILSYNEQFF
TRBD1,NA,TRBJ2-2,TRBV5-5,TGTGCCAGCAGCGTCGGGACAGGGGGCCAAGGGGAGCTGTTTTTT,CASSVGTGGQGELFF
TRBD2,NA,TRBJ2-5,TRBV5-1,TGCGCCAGCAGCTTGGAGCTAGCGGGGCAAGAGACCCAGTACTTC,CASSLELAGQETQYF
NA,NA,TRBJ1-2,TRBV19,TGTGCCAGCAAATCCACGGGGAATGAAAACTATGGCTACACCTTC,CASKSTGNENYGYTF
TRBD1,NA,TRBJ1-1,TRBV30,TGTGCCTGGGGACAGGGGGACACTGAAGCTTTCTTT,CAWGQGDTEAFF
NA,few,TRBJ1-5,TRBV15,TGTGCCACCAGCAGAGATCGGAGAGGGAGCAATCAGCCCCAGCATTTT,CATSRDRRGSNQPQHF
TRBD1,NA,TRBJ2-7,TRBV12-5,TGTGCTAGTGGTTTGGCGACAGGGGCTAGCTACGAGCAGTACTTC,CASGLATGASYEQYF
NA,NA,TRBJ2-3,TRBV7-9,TGTGCCAGCAGCTTAGTAGCGGCAGATACGCAGTATTTT,CASSLVAADTQYF
NA,few,TRBJ1-2,TRBV6-1,TGTGCCAGCAGTGAAGCATCCCGGGGGATGGGCGGCTACACCTTC,CASSEASRGMGGYTF
NA,NA,TRBJ1-2,TRBV21-1,TGTGCCAGCAGCAGCACAGGGTGGGGCTATGGCTACACCTTC,CASSSTGWGYGYTF
NA,NA,TRBJ1-2,TRBV6-2/TRBV6-3,TGTGCCAGCAGTCCAGGGTTACCCAACTATGGCTACACCTTC,CASSPGLPNYGYTF
TRBD1,NA,TRBJ1-2,TRBV19,TGTGCCAGTAGTCAAGACTGGGACAGGGCCAATGGCTACACCTTC,CASSQDWDRANGYTF
TRBD2,NA,TRBJ2-3,TRBV7-9,TGTGCCAGCAGCTTAGGTTGGACTAGCGGGAAAGCAGATACGCAGTATTTT,CASSLGWTSGKADTQYF
NA,NA,TRBJ1-3,TRBV11-3,TGTGCCAGCAGCTTAGATGGCAGGGGACGTGGAAACACCATATATTTT,CASSLDGRGRGNTIYF
NA,NA,TRBJ2-5,TRBV9,TGTGCCAGCAGCGTAGGTGGGGGGGCAGGACAAGAGACCCAGTACTTC,CASSVGGGAGQETQYF
NA,NA,TRBJ2-5,TRBV11-2,TGTGCCAGCAGCCCGCGGGATCTCCCCCAGTACTTC,CASSPRDLPQYF
NA,NA,TRBJ2-3,TRBV19,TGTGCCAGTAGTACAAGGGCGGGACGATTGGATACGCAGTATTTT,CASSTRAGRLDTQYF
TRBD1,NA,TRBJ2-2,TRBV18,TGTGCCAGCTCACCACTTGGACAGGGGGATACCGGGGAGCTGTTTTTT,CASSPLGQGDTGELFF
NA,NA,TRBJ1-5,TRBV4-3,TGCGCCAGCAGCCAAAATCCCGGCAATCAGCCCCAGCATTTT,CASSQNPGNQPQHF
TRBD1,NA,TRBJ2-1,TRBV7-9,TGTGCCAGCAGCTTATACGTGGGACAGGGCTATGAGCAGTTCTTC,CASSLYVGQGYEQFF
TRBD1,NA,TRBJ2-7,TRBV6-4,TGTGCCAGCAGTGACCGGGACAGGGACTACGAAGAGCAGTACTTC,CASSDRDRDYEEQYF
TRBD2,NA,TRBJ2-1,TRBV10-2,TGCGCCAGCGGAAGCGGGGAATACAATGAGCAGTTCTTC,CASGSGEYNEQFF
NA,NA,TRBJ2-1,TRBV6-5,TGTGCCAGCGTCGGGAGATCCTACAATGAGCAGTTCTTC,CASVGRSYNEQFF
NA,NA,TRBJ2-5,TRBV14,TGTGCCAGCAGCCAAGGCCCAGGGCCAGAGACCCAGTACTTC,CASSQGPGPETQYF
NA,once,TRBJ1-4,TRBV9,TGTGCCAGCAGCCCCTCGGGACTTCGGGAAAAACTGTTTTTT,CASSPSGLREKLFF
NA,NA,TRBJ1-2,TRBV6-6,TGTGCCAGCAGAGCGGGACTGAGCAATCAGGACTATGGCTACACCTTC,CASRAGLSNQDYGYTF
NA,NA,TRBJ2-6,TRBV5-6,TGTGCCAGCAGCTCTGGCGGGCCTGGGGCCAACGTCCTGACTTTC,CASSSGGPGANVLTF
TRBD1,NA,TRBJ1-5,TRBV19,TGTGCCAGTAGTGGACGGGACAGGGGAACTCAGCCCCAGCATTTT,CASSGRDRGTQPQHF
TRBD1,NA,TRBJ2-7,TRBV3-1/TRBV3-2,TGTGCCAGCAGCCAACCCGGGACAGGGTTCTACGAGCAGTACTTC,CASSQPGTGFYEQYF
TRBD1,NA,TRBJ1-3,TRBV3-1/TRBV3-2,TGTGCCAGCAGCCTAAGGACAGGGGGGGTTTCCATATATTTT,CASSLRTGGVSIYF
NA,NA,TRBJ2-7,TRBV11-3,TGTGCCAGCAGCTTGGGGGTTTCCGGGACAATCGACGAGCAGTACTTC,CASSLGVSGTIDEQYF
TRBD2,NA,TRBJ2-5,TRBV12-5,TGTGCTAGTGGTTTGCCTTGGGCTAGCGGGGGGAAAGAGACCCAGTACTTC,CASGLPWASGGKETQYF
NA,NA,TRBJ2-2,TRBV6-5,TGTGCCAGCATCCGGACAGACTACACCGGGGAGCTGTTTTTT,CASIRTDYTGELFF
TRBD1,NA,TRBJ2-1,TRBV3-1/TRBV3-2,TGTGCCAGCAGCCAAGAGACAGGGGCCCACAATGAGCAGTTCTTC,CASSQETGAHNEQFF
NA,NA,TRBJ2-1,TRBV7-4,TGTGCCAGCAGCTTAGGTCACAGAAAATACAATGAGCAGTTCTTC,CASSLGHRKYNEQFF
NA,NA,TRBJ1-6,TRBV7-2,TGTGCCAGCAGCTTAGGGAGCTCCTATAATTCACCCCTCCACTTT,CASSLGSSYNSPLHF
TRBD1,NA,TRBJ1-2,TRBV29-1,TGCAGCGCGACAGGGGGACCCCTCTATGGCTACACCTTC,CSATGGPLYGYTF
NA,NA,TRBJ2-1,TRBV21-1,TGTGCCAGCAGCGCCACGGGACTAGCGGGGGCGACCTACAATGAGCAGTTCTTC,CASSATGLAGATYNEQFF
TRBD1,NA,TRBJ2-2,TRBV30,TGTGCCTGGACCCCCGGGACAGGGAGTCCCGGGGAGCTGTTTTTT,CAWTPGTGSPGELFF